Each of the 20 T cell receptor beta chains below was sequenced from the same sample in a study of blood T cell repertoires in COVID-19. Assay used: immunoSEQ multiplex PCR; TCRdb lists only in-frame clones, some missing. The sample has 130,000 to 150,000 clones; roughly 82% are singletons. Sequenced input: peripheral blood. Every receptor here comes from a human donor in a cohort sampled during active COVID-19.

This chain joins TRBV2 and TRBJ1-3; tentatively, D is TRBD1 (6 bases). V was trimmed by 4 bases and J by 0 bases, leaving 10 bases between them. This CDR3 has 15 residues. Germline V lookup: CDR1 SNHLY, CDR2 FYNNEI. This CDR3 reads CASSGGQSSGNTIYF. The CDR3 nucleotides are TGTGCCAGCAGTGGGGGACAAAGCTCTGGAAACACCATATATTTT.

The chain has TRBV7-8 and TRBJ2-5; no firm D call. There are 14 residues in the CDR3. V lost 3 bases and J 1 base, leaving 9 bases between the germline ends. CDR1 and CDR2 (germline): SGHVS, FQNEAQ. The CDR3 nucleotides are TGTGCCAGCAGCTTGGGCTCCGTCCAAGAGACCCAGTACTTC. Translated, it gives CASSLGSVQETQYF.

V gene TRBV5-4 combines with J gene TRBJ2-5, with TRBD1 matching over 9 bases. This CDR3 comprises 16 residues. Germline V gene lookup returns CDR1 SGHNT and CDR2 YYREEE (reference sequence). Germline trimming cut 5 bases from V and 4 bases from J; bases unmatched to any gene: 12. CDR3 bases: TGTGCCAGCAGGGTGTCGGGACAGGGAGGGGCAGAGACCCAGTACTTC. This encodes CASRVSGQGGAETQYF.

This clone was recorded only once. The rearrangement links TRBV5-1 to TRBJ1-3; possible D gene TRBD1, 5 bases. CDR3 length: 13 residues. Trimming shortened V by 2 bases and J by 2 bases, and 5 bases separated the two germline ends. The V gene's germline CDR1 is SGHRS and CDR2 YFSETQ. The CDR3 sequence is CASSLGAGNTIYF. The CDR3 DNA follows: TGCGCCAGCAGCTTAGGGGCTGGAAACACCATATATTTT. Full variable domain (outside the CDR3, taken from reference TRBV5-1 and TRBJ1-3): KAGVTQTPRYLIKTRGQQVTLSCSPISGHRSVSWYQQTPGQGLQFLFEYFSETQRNKGNFPGRFSGRQFSNSRSEMNVSTLELGDSALYLCASSLGAGNTIYFGEGSWLTVV.

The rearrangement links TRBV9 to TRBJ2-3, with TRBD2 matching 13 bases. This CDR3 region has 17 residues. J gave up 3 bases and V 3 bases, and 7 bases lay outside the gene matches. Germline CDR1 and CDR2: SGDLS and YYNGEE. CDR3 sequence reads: CASSASGLAGETDTQYF. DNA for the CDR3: TGTGCCAGCAGCGCGTCCGGACTAGCGGGAGAGACAGATACGCAGTATTTT.

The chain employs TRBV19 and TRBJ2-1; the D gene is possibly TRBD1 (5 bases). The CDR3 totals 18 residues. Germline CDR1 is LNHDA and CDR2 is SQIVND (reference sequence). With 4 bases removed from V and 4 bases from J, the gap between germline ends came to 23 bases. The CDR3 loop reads CASSTSPNRPRNYNEQFF. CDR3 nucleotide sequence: TGTGCCAGTAGTACATCCCCGAACAGGCCCCGTAATTACAATGAGCAGTTCTTC.

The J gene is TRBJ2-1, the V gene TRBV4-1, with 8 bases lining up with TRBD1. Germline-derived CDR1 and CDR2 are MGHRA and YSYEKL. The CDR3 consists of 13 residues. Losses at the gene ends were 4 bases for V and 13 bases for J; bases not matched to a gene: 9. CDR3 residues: CASSPSDRVFQFF. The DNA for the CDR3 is TGCGCCAGCAGCCCATCGGACAGGGTGTTTCAGTTCTTC.

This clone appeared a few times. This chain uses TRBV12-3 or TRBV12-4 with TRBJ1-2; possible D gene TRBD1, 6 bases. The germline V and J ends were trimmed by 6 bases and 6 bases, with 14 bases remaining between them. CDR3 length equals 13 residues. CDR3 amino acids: CASSPYRDNGYTF. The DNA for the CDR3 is TGTGCCAGCAGCCCATACAGGGATAATGGCTACACCTTC.

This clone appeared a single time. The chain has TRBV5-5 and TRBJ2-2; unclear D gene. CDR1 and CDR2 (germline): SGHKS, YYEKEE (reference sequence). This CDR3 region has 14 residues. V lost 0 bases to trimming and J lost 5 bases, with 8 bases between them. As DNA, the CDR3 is TGTGCCAGCAGCTTGGATGTGGAGACCGGGGAGCTGTTTTTT. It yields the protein CASSLDVETGELFF.

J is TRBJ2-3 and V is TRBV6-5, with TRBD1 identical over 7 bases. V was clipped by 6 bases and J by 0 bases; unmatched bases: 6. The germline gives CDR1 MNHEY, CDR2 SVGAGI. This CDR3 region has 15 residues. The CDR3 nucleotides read TGTGCCAGCAGATCGACAGGGAGCAGCACAGATACGCAGTATTTT. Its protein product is CASRSTGSSTDTQYF.

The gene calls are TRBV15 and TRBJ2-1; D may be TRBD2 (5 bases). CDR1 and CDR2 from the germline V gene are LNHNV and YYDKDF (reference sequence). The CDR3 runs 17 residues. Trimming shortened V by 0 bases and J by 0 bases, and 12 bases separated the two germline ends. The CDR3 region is CATSRDFGGYSYNEQFF. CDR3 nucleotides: TGTGCCACCAGCAGAGATTTTGGCGGGTACTCCTACAATGAGCAGTTCTTC.

The CDR3 nucleotides are TGTGCCTGGGGTAGGAGCTCCTATAATTCACCCCTCCACTTT. Protein: CAWGRSSYNSPLHF. This chain connects TRBV30 to TRBJ1-6; no firm D call. V lost 5 bases to trimming and J lost 0 bases, with 8 bases between them. Per the germline V gene, CDR1 is GTSNPN and CDR2 is SVGIG (reference sequence). The length of the CDR3 is 14 residues.

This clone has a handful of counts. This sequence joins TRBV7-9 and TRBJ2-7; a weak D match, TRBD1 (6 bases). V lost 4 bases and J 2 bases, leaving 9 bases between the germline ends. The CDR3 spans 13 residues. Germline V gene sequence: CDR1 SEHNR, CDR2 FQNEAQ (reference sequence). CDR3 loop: CASSSAGAYEQYF. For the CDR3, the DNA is TGTGCCAGCAGCTCGGCAGGGGCCTACGAGCAGTACTTC.

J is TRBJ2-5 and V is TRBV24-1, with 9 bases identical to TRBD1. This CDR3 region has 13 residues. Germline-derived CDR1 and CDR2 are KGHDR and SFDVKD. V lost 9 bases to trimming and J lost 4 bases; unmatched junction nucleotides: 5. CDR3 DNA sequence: TGTGCCACCGGACAGGGGTTGGGAGAGACCCAGTACTTC. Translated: CATGQGLGETQYF.

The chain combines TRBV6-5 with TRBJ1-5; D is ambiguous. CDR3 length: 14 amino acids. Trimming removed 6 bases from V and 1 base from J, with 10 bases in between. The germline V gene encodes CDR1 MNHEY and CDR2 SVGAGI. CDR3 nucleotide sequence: TGTGCCAGCAGCCTACAGATGAGCAATCAGCCCCAGCATTTT. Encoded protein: CASSLQMSNQPQHF.

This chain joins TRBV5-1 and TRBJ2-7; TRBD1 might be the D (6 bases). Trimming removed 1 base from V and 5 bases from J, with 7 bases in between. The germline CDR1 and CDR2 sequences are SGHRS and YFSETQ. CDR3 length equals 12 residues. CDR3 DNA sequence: TGCGCCAGCAGCTTGTACAGGGACGAGCAGTACTTC. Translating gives CASSLYRDEQYF.

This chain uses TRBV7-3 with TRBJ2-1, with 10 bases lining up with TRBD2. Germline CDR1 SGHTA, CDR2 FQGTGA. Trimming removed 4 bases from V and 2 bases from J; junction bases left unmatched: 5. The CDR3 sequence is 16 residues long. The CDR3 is CASSSSGSETYNEQFF. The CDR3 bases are TGTGCCAGCAGCTCTAGCGGGAGCGAGACCTACAATGAGCAGTTCTTC.

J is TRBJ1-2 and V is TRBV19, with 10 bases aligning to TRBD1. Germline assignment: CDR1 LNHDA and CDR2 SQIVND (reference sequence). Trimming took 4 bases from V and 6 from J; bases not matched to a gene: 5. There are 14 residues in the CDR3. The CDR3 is CASSKTGGKDGYTF. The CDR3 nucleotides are TGTGCCAGTAGTAAGACAGGGGGCAAGGATGGCTACACCTTC.

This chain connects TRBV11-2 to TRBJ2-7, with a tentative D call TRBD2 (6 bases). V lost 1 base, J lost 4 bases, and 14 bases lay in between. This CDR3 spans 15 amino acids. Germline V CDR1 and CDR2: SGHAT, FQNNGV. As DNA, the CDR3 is TGTGCCAGCAGCTTAGGGAGGGCCCCCCATTACGAGCAGTACGTC. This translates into CASSLGRAPHYEQYV.

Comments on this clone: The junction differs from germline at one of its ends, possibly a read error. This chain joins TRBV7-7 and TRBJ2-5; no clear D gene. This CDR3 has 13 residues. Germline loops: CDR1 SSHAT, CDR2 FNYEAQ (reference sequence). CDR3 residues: CASSLEARETQYF. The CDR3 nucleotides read TGTGCTAGCAGCTTAGAGGCCAGGGAGACCCAGTACTTC.